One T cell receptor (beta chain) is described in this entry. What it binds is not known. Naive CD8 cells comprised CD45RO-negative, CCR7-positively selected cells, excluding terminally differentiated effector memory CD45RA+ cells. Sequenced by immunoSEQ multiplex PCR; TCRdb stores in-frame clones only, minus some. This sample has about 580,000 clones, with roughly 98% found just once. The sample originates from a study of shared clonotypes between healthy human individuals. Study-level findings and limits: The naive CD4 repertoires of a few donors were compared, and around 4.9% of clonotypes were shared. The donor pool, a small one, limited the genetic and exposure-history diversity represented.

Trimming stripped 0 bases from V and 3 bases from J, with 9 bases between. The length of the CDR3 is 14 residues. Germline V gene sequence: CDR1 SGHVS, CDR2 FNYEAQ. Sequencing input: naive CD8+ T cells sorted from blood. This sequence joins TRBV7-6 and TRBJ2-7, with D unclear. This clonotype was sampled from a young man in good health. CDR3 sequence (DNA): TGTGCCAGCAGCTTAGCGCTGGGCGGCTACGAGCAGTACTTC. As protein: CASSLALGGYEQYF.